This T cell receptor (beta chain) was identified during a study of blood T cell repertoires in COVID-19. Study background: Sample material is recorded as cDNA or gDNA derived from T cells, B-cell-depleted T cells, or PBMCs.

Germline loops: CDR1 SGHVS, CDR2 FNYEAQ. The CDR3 loop spans 15 amino acids. Germline trimming cut 5 bases from V and 4 bases from J; bases unmatched to any gene: 5. Original methodology: Amplification of reference gene primers was used by the study to estimate nucleated cell counts. Some clones are missing from TCRdb's copy, which holds only in-frame ones; the method was immunoSEQ multiplex PCR. V and J calls and clone size come straight from that table; D and trimming were deduced from the DNA. The sample carries around 24,000 clones, 75% to 85% recorded once. The source of this sequence is an elderly man with active or convalescent COVID-19. The genes are TRBV7-6 and TRBJ2-2, with 9 bases lining up with TRBD1. Sequenced sample: peripheral blood. CDR3 loop: CASSRTGEGTGELFF. DNA of the CDR3: TGTGCCAGCAGCCGGACAGGGGAGGGCACCGGGGAGCTGTTTTTT. Variable domain in full (rest from reference TRBV7-6 and TRBJ2-2): GAGVSQSPRYKVTKRGQDVALRCDPISGHVSLYWYRQALGQGPEFLTYFNYEAQQDKSGLPNDRFSAERPEGSISTLTIQRTEQRDSAMYRCASSRTGEGTGELFFGEGSRLTVL.